The rows below give T cell receptor beta chains drawn from one sample of a study of regulatory T cells in long-lasting Graves disease. TCRdb analysed the multiplex PCR reads with MiXCR anew, one entry per CDR3 protein. Of 400,000 to 650,000 distinct CDR3 sequences listed, roughly 16% were seen once; the top ten hold roughly 25%. The data were also submitted as part of a second study, on T cells in Graves' hyperthyroidism and ophthalmopathy.

Sequenced here: peripheral blood mononuclear cells (PBMCs), sampled at new diagnosis, from a patient treated with antithyroid drugs. Receptors originate from a middle-aged woman with Graves disease. The CDR3 runs from the conserved cysteine through the conserved F or W. A D gene is named only where the DNA matches it firmly. Clone size is not always given. Where it is, it says once, few, many or a class for expanded clones.

J gene | V gene | clone size | D gene | CDR3 DNA | CDR3 protein
TRBJ2-7 | TRBV3-1 | few | NA | TGTGCCAGCAGCCAAGTAGGGGGGCTCTCCTACGAGCAGTACTTC | CASSQVGGLSYEQYF
TRBJ1-4 | TRBV3-1 | many | NA | TGTGCCAGCAGCCAGCGGGGGAATGAAAAACTGTTTTTT | CASSQRGNEKLFF
TRBJ1-2 | TRBV6-2/TRBV6-3 | few | NA | TGTGCCAGCAGTGGCCGGGACAACTATGGCTACACCTTC | CASSGRDNYGYTF
TRBJ2-1 | TRBV2 | few | TRBD2 | TGTGCCAGCAGTGTCCAAACCGAGGGACTAGCGGCATACAATGAGCAGTTCTTC | CASSVQTEGLAAYNEQFF
TRBJ1-5 | TRBV19 | few | NA | TGTGCCAGTTCAGGGGCGTCCCCCAATCAGCCCCAGCATTTT | CASSGASPNQPQHF
TRBJ2-5 | TRBV4-1 | many | NA | TGCGCCAGCAGCCAACTGCTCCGTGGTATCCGAGAGACCCAGTACTTC | CASSQLLRGIRETQYF
TRBJ1-2 | TRBV6-1 | few | NA | TGTGCCAGCAGCACGACAGGTACCATACTCGACTTC | CASSTTGTILDF
TRBJ2-1 | TRBV5-6 | NA | TRBD2 | TGTGCCAGCAGCCCGGTTAGCGGGGGGCTCAATGAGCAGTTCTTC | CASSPVSGGLNEQFF
TRBJ2-4 | TRBV4-1 | NA | TRBD2 | TGCGCCAGCAGACCAAGCCCGGGGGGAAAAAACATTCAGTACTTC | CASRPSPGGKNIQYF
TRBJ2-7 | TRBV27 | many | TRBD1 | TGTGCCAGCAGTTCTGACTCGGCTTCACGGGGGACAGGGAGGTGGCTCTACGAGCAGTACTTC | CASSSDSASRGTGRWLYEQYF
TRBJ1-4 | TRBV29-1 | many | TRBD1 | TGCAGCGCCCAAAGGGACAGGGGCCCAATCGGGGAAAAACTGTTTTTT | CSAQRDRGPIGEKLFF
TRBJ1-6 | TRBV6-1 | many | NA | TGTGCCAGCAGTGAAGCGAGCAAGGGATGGGCCGTGAATTCACCCCTCCACTTT | CASSEASKGWAVNSPLHF
TRBJ2-3 | TRBV20-1 | many | TRBD1 | TGCAGTGCTAGAGGCCCCACAGGGGAAGGCCACACAGATACGCAGTATTTT | CSARGPTGEGHTDTQYF
TRBJ2-2 | TRBV5-1 | NA | TRBD1 | TGCGCCAGCAGCCTGGGACAGAAAGACACCGGGGAGCTGTTTTTT | CASSLGQKDTGELFF
TRBJ1-1 | TRBV15 | many | NA | TGTGCCACCAGCAGAGAAGGGAGGACTGAAGCTTTCTTT | CATSREGRTEAFF
TRBJ2-5 | TRBV4-1 | NA | NA | TGCGCCAGCGGACGAGTGGGAGGTAACCAAGAGACCCAGTACTTC | CASGRVGGNQETQYF
TRBJ1-6 | TRBV20-1 | NA | NA | TGCAGTGCTAGACCGCCCGGGGGGCAAACTTCACCCCTCCACTTT | CSARPPGGQTSPLHF
TRBJ2-2 | TRBV3-1 | NA | NA | TGTGCCAGCAGCCACGTGGGCACCGGGGAGCTGTTTTTT | CASSHVGTGELFF
TRBJ1-2 | TRBV6-2/TRBV6-3 | many | NA | TGTGCCAGCAGTTACAGAAGGGTTGATGGCTACACCTTC | CASSYRRVDGYTF
TRBJ1-4 | TRBV7-9 | NA | NA | TGTGCCAGCAGCTCGTCTACAACTAATGAAAAACTGTTTTTT | CASSSSTTNEKLFF
TRBJ1-6 | TRBV3-1 | few | TRBD1 | TGTGCCAGCACCAGGGGGCTCCTTAATAATTCACCCCTCCACTTT | CASTRGLLNNSPLHF
TRBJ2-7 | TRBV28 | NA | TRBD1 | TGTGCCAGCAGGCAGGGACAGGACTACGAGCAGTACTTC | CASRQGQDYEQYF
TRBJ1-6 | TRBV3-1 | many | NA | TGTGCCAGCAGCCAAGATTGGACACGGGGGGATTCACCCCTCCACTTT | CASSQDWTRGDSPLHF
TRBJ1-1 | TRBV12-3/TRBV12-4 | many | NA | TGTGCCAGCCAGCAGGGGTTTGAAGCTTTCTTT | CASQQGFEAFF
TRBJ2-7 | TRBV6-1 | many | NA | TGTGCCAGCAGGAACTCAGGGCCCTACGAGCAGTACTTC | CASRNSGPYEQYF
TRBJ2-5 | TRBV3-1 | many | NA | TGTGCCAGCAGCCAAGCACTGAAGACCCAGTACTTC | CASSQALKTQYF
TRBJ1-5 | TRBV7-9 | many | NA | TGTGCCAGCAGCTTAGGGGCGGGCAATCAGCCCCAGCATTTT | CASSLGAGNQPQHF
TRBJ2-7 | TRBV20-1 | NA | TRBD2 | TGCAGTGCTACCCTTAGCGGGGGGGGTTACGAGCAGTACTTC | CSATLSGGGYEQYF
TRBJ1-2 | TRBV28 | many | NA | TGTGCCAGCAGTTTGGTGCGGGGCTATGGCTACACCTTC | CASSLVRGYGYTF
TRBJ2-1 | TRBV10-2 | NA | TRBD2 | TGCGCCAGTAGGACTAGCGCACGGGGTGAGCAGTTCTTC | CASRTSARGEQFF
TRBJ1-5 | TRBV19 | NA | NA | TGTGCCAGTATCCCACCCGGTGGGGGTCCAGGGAGCAATCAGCCCCAGCATTTT | CASIPPGGGPGSNQPQHF
TRBJ1-2 | TRBV28 | many | NA | TGTGCCAGCAGTAAGGGAGGGTATCAGGGCTATGGCTACACCTTC | CASSKGGYQGYGYTF
TRBJ1-5 | TRBV11-2 | many | NA | TGTGCCAGCAGCCCCCTTCCGGTCAATCAGCCCCAGCATTTT | CASSPLPVNQPQHF
TRBJ2-7 | TRBV4-1 | many | TRBD1 | TGCGCCAGCAGCCAAGATCGTAGGGACAGGGCCTACGAGCAGTACTTC | CASSQDRRDRAYEQYF
TRBJ1-2 | TRBV11-2 | many | NA | TGTGCCAGCACCCAAGGCCGGGGTAGAAACTATGGCTACACCTTC | CASTQGRGRNYGYTF
TRBJ1-2 | TRBV28 | many | NA | TGTGCCAGCCTGACAGTCTCTACTAACTATGGCTACACCTTC | CASLTVSTNYGYTF
TRBJ2-1 | TRBV11-2 | few | TRBD2 | TGTGCCAGCAGCCAGAACGGGGGGAGCTCCTACAATGAGCAGTTCTTC | CASSQNGGSSYNEQFF
TRBJ2-7 | TRBV7-6 | many | NA | TGTGCCAGCAGCTTAGCCCATGGAGGGAGCTACGAGCAGTACTTC | CASSLAHGGSYEQYF
TRBJ1-2 | TRBV3-1 | many | TRBD1 | TGTGCCAGCAGCCAAGGACAGTGGGGACAGCTCTATGGCTACACCTTC | CASSQGQWGQLYGYTF
TRBJ2-7 | TRBV20-1 | many | TRBD1 | TGCAGTGCTAGATCTGGACAGGGGGCCCACGAGCAGTACTTC | CSARSGQGAHEQYF
TRBJ2-7 | TRBV6-2/TRBV6-3 | NA | NA | TGTGCCAGCAGTTACTCGAGGGGCGGGGTACAAGAGACCCAGTGCTTC | CASSYSRGGVQETQCF
TRBJ2-3 | TRBV7-9 | many | TRBD2 | TGTGCCAGCAGCCTCCGGGCCCTCCCCGGGGGGAATACGCAGTATTTT | CASSLRALPGGNTQYF
TRBJ1-5 | TRBV10-3 | many | TRBD1 | TGTGCCATCAGTGGACAGGGACAGGGGGAGCCCCAGCATTTT | CAISGQGQGEPQHF
TRBJ1-1 | TRBV6-2/TRBV6-3 | many | TRBD1 | TGTGCCAGCAGTCCCGGGACAGGGGCGATACGGAGCACTGAAGCTTTCTTT | CASSPGTGAIRSTEAFF
TRBJ1-2 | TRBV12-3/TRBV12-4 | many | TRBD1 | TGTGCCAGCAGTCGGGACAGCTCCTATGGCTACACCTTC | CASSRDSSYGYTF
TRBJ2-5 | TRBV12-3/TRBV12-4 | many | NA | TGTGCCAGCAGTTTAGGGCCTGGGAGGGGGGCCCAAGAGACCCAGTACTTC | CASSLGPGRGAQETQYF
TRBJ1-2 | TRBV6-1 | NA | NA | TGTGCCAGCAGCCCAGGACAGTCTTCTGGCTACACCTTC | CASSPGQSSGYTF
TRBJ2-5 | TRBV6-1 | NA | TRBD2 | TGTGCCAGCAGGATACTAGCGGGGGGGGAGGAGACCCAGTACTTC | CASRILAGGEETQYF
TRBJ1-2 | TRBV7-8 | many | TRBD1 | TGTGCCAGCAGCTTAGGGACAGGGGGTCCTAACTATGGCTACACCTTC | CASSLGTGGPNYGYTF
TRBJ1-5 | TRBV19 | few | NA | TGTGCCAGTAATCGGGAAGGAGTAGCAGCCCAGCATTTT | CASNREGVAAQHF
TRBJ2-2 | TRBV6-2/TRBV6-3 | NA | NA | TGTGCCAGCAGTATGAATTTCAACACCGGGGAGCTGTTTTTT | CASSMNFNTGELFF
TRBJ1-1 | TRBV5-1 | many | NA | TGCGCCAGCAGCGGAACAGGGCAGGGTGAAGCTTTCTTT | CASSGTGQGEAFF
TRBJ1-2 | TRBV6-1 | once | NA | TGTGCCAGCTCCGGGAACAGCTATGGCTACACCTTC | CASSGNSYGYTF
TRBJ1-5 | TRBV19 | NA | NA | TGTGCCAGTAGTATAGATCTGGGGTCCCCCAATCAGCCCCAGCATTTT | CASSIDLGSPNQPQHF